A selection of T cell receptor beta chains follows, all from one sample in a study of a mutant IDH1 vaccine in newly diagnosed glioma. Assay used: immunoSEQ multiplex PCR; TCRdb lists only in-frame clones, some missing. Of around 42,000 clones listed, 70% to 90% were seen once; the top ten hold around 1.7%. Which antigens these TCRs recognize remains unknown. The sample consisted of PBMCs, taken from a glioma patient whose treatment included an IDH1 peptide vaccine. Source of these receptors: a man in his forties with glioma. The CDR3 runs from the conserved cysteine through the conserved F or W. A D gene is named only where the DNA matches it firmly. Clone size, where shown, is once, few, many, or a class for clones that have expanded.

clone_size: -; d_call: -; j_call: TRBJ2-2; v_call: TRBV7-2; cdr3_aa: CASSLIDYNTGELFF; cdr3_nt: TGTGCCAGCAGCTTAATAGACTATAACACCGGGGAGCTGTTTTTT
clone_size: -; d_call: -; j_call: TRBJ2-2; v_call: TRBV11-2; cdr3_aa: CASSLDAGRRTGELFF; cdr3_nt: TGTGCCAGCAGCTTAGACGCCGGGAGACGGACCGGGGAGCTGTTTTTT
clone_size: few; d_call: TRBD2; j_call: TRBJ2-7; v_call: TRBV7-2; cdr3_aa: CATTIAGVGEQYF; cdr3_nt: TGTGCCACCACCATAGCGGGAGTGGGTGAGCAGTACTTC
clone_size: -; d_call: -; j_call: TRBJ2-7; v_call: TRBV11-1; cdr3_aa: CASSPRKVNEQYF; cdr3_nt: TGTGCCAGCAGCCCCCGCAAGGTGAACGAGCAGTACTTC
clone_size: -; d_call: -; j_call: TRBJ1-2; v_call: TRBV7-9; cdr3_aa: CASSRGARGAGYTF; cdr3_nt: TGTGCCAGCAGCCGAGGAGCGAGGGGCGCTGGCTACACCTTC
clone_size: -; d_call: TRBD1; j_call: TRBJ1-4; v_call: TRBV6-1; cdr3_aa: CASSAGTVNEKLFF; cdr3_nt: TGTGCCAGCAGTGCCGGGACAGTTAATGAAAAACTGTTTTTT
clone_size: -; d_call: -; j_call: TRBJ1-1; v_call: TRBV7-2; cdr3_aa: CASSDRRLGNTEAFF; cdr3_nt: TGTGCCAGCAGCGATCGACGGTTAGGGAACACTGAAGCTTTCTTT
clone_size: -; d_call: -; j_call: TRBJ1-2; v_call: TRBV6-1; cdr3_aa: CASSGQVPLYGYTF; cdr3_nt: TGTGCCAGCAGTGGACAGGTGCCCTTATATGGCTACACCTTC
clone_size: -; d_call: -; j_call: TRBJ2-5; v_call: TRBV7-2; cdr3_aa: CASEPGFLETQYF; cdr3_nt: TGTGCCAGTGAGCCCGGGTTCCTGGAGACCCAGTACTTC
clone_size: once; d_call: TRBD1; j_call: TRBJ2-1; v_call: TRBV14; cdr3_aa: CASSRDSYNEQFF; cdr3_nt: TGTGCCAGCAGCCGGGACAGCTACAATGAGCAGTTCTTC
clone_size: -; d_call: -; j_call: TRBJ1-1; v_call: TRBV9; cdr3_aa: CASSVAFDGQHTEAFF; cdr3_nt: TGTGCCAGCAGCGTAGCATTTGACGGACAACACACTGAAGCTTTCTTT
clone_size: -; d_call: -; j_call: TRBJ1-4; v_call: TRBV5-1; cdr3_aa: CASSLGSSTNEKLFF; cdr3_nt: TGCGCCAGCAGCTTGGGGTCTTCAACTAATGAAAAACTGTTTTTT
clone_size: -; d_call: TRBD1; j_call: TRBJ2-7; v_call: TRBV5-4; cdr3_aa: CATQEDRGYEQYF; cdr3_nt: TGTGCCACCCAGGAAGACAGGGGCTACGAGCAGTACTTC
clone_size: -; d_call: -; j_call: TRBJ2-7; v_call: TRBV28; cdr3_aa: CASSTGLSSYEQYF; cdr3_nt: TGTGCCAGCAGCACCGGGTTGAGCTCCTACGAGCAGTACTTC
clone_size: -; d_call: TRBD2; j_call: TRBJ2-1; v_call: TRBV6-5; cdr3_aa: CASSYYLAGGAEQFF; cdr3_nt: TGTGCCAGCAGTTATTACCTAGCGGGAGGGGCTGAGCAGTTCTTC
clone_size: -; d_call: -; j_call: TRBJ2-3; v_call: TRBV7-9; cdr3_aa: CASREGIVTDTQYF; cdr3_nt: TGTGCCAGCAGGGAAGGGATTGTCACAGATACGCAGTATTTT
clone_size: -; d_call: TRBD1; j_call: TRBJ1-1; v_call: TRBV9; cdr3_aa: CASSPMTGRTEAFF; cdr3_nt: TGTGCCAGCAGCCCGATGACAGGGCGGACTGAAGCTTTCTTT
clone_size: -; d_call: -; j_call: TRBJ1-2; v_call: TRBV7-3; cdr3_aa: CASSLMAGRGGYTF; cdr3_nt: TGTGCCAGCAGCTTAATGGCGGGCAGGGGTGGCTACACCTTC